The 2 T cell receptor beta chains reported below all come from one sample, sequenced in a study of PD-L1 blockade in urothelial cancer. Time point of the sample: peripheral blood 6 weeks after treatment start. Sequencing used immunoSEQ multiplex PCR; TCRdb keeps in-frame clones, though not all of them. Of about 48,000 clones in the sample, around 86% were seen once. The source material was PBMCs, sampled around atezolizumab (anti-PD-L1) treatment. These receptors all stem from a man aged 55 to 70 with urothelial cancer.

V is TRBV10-2 and J is TRBJ2-1, with TRBD2 as a possible D gene (7 bases). Germline lookup yields CDR1 WSHSY and CDR2 SAAADI. The CDR3 sequence is 16 residues long. V dropped 0 bases and J dropped 9 bases, with 18 bases sitting between them. The CDR3 sequence is CASSESQAPRGGEQFF. The CDR3 coding sequence is TGCGCCAGCAGTGAGTCGCAAGCCCCGAGGGGGGGTGAGCAGTTCTTC.

V gene TRBV7-2 combines with J gene TRBJ1-1; D remains unclear. The V end was cut by 5 bases, the J end by 0 bases, with 4 bases between. The CDR3 totals 12 residues. Germline V gives CDR1 SGHTA, CDR2 FQGNSA. The CDR3 region is CASSLLNTEAFF. Written as DNA, the CDR3 is TGTGCCAGCAGCCTCTTGAACACTGAAGCTTTCTTT.